Below, 26 T cell receptor beta chains from the same sample are listed, as sequenced in a study of blood T cells in healthy people across ages. Alongside a J-beta primer mix, a sample-barcoded 5' primer served in a second PCR lasting about 6 to 11 cycles. A single record per CDR3 protein comes from TCRdb applying MiXCR to the 5' RACE reads. Of around 800,000 distinct CDR3 sequences in the sample, 35% to 60% are singletons; the top ten hold 15% to 20%. Sequenced: blood. These receptors were taken from a man older than 75 in good health.

The chain recombines TRBV10-3 with TRBJ2-5; TRBD2 matches 11 bases. Germline loops: CDR1 ENHRY, CDR2 SYGVKD. Unmatched junction bases numbered 4, after V lost 3 bases and J lost 4 bases. This CDR3 region has 15 residues. In DNA, the CDR3 is TGTGCCATCAGTGACTCTGGGACTAGCGGAGAGACCCAGTACTTC. It encodes CAISDSGTSGETQYF.

The rearrangement joins TRBV20-1 to TRBJ1-6, with D possibly being TRBD1 (6 bases). The V gene's germline CDR1 is DFQATT and CDR2 SNEGSKA (reference sequence). V lost 6 bases and J 5 bases, leaving 17 bases between the germline ends. There are 15 residues in the CDR3. The CDR3 protein is CSATWGTSDNSPLHF. The CDR3 DNA reads as TGCAGTGCCACGTGGGGGACATCTGATAATTCACCCCTCCACTTT.

The CDR3, as DNA: TGTGCCAGCAGCTTAGGTCTAGCCGGCGGTTCGTACTTC. It translates to CASSLGLAGGSYF. J is TRBJ2-5 and V is TRBV7-6, with D possibly matching TRBD2 (5 bases). The CDR3 runs to 13 residues. Trimming cost V 1 base and J 13 bases, with 16 bases left between them. Germline V gene sequence: CDR1 SGHVS, CDR2 FNYEAQ.

J is TRBJ2-1 and V is TRBV29-1, with TRBD2 identical over 12 bases. V lost 1 base, J lost 5 bases, and 9 bases stayed unmatched. Germline assignment: CDR1 SQVTM and CDR2 ANQGSEA. The CDR3 is made up of 17 amino acids. In nucleotides, the CDR3 is TGCAGCGTTGAAGGGCTAGCGGGAGGGATCGGAAACAATGAGCAGTTCTTC. The encoded protein is CSVEGLAGGIGNNEQFF.

J is TRBJ1-5 and V is TRBV25-1, with D possibly TRBD1 on 5 matching bases. Between the trimmed V and J ends, which lost 1 base and 0 bases, there was a span of 7 bases. CDR3 length: 15 residues. Germline loops: CDR1 MGHDK, CDR2 SYGVNS. The CDR3 here is CASSEWGYSNQPQHF. CDR3 nucleotide sequence: TGTGCCAGCAGTGAATGGGGCTATAGCAATCAGCCCCAGCATTTT.

This clonotype was recorded a few times. The rearrangement uses TRBV20-1 and TRBJ2-7; TRBD1 might be the D (8 bases). V was pared by 4 bases and J by 0 bases, with 13 bases between. The CDR3 loop spans 14 amino acids. Germline CDR1 DFQATT, CDR2 SNEGSKA (reference sequence). The CDR3 bases are TGCAGTGCTACCTACAGGGGGGGCTCCTACGAGCAGTACTTC. Its protein is CSATYRGGSYEQYF.

As regards this clonotype: A much bigger clone sits one base away, suggesting this may be a read error. The chain couples TRBV11-3 to TRBJ2-1; perhaps TRBD2 as D (7 bases). The CDR3 is 17 amino acids. V gave up 1 base and J gave up 8 bases, with 21 bases separating them. From germline, CDR1 is SGHNT and CDR2 YENEEA. The CDR3 sequence: CASSLGGGGSGGDEQFF. CDR3 coding DNA: TGTGCCAGCAGCTTAGGCGGGGGCGGGAGCGGTGGGGATGAGCAGTTCTTC.

The chain carries TRBV5-1 and TRBJ2-3; D is possibly TRBD2 (6 bases). The germline V gene encodes CDR1 SGHRS and CDR2 YFSETQ. The CDR3 covers 14 residues. V gave up 4 bases and J gave up 8 bases, with 17 bases separating them. The CDR3 DNA is TGCGCCAGCAGCGATCTATTGACGCGGGGTACGCAGTATTTT. Translating gives CASSDLLTRGTQYF.

Only a few counts were recorded for this clonotype. This chain links TRBV14 with TRBJ2-3; D may be TRBD1 (7 bases). Looked up from germline, CDR1 is SGHDN and CDR2 is FVKESK. V gave up 4 bases and J gave up 4 bases, with 15 bases separating them. The CDR3 consists of 15 residues. The CDR3 DNA is TGTGCCAGCAGCCGGAGACAGGGAGGCGCAGATACGCAGTATTTT. Its protein is CASSRRQGGADTQYF.

This sequence joins TRBV20-1 and TRBJ2-1; D call uncertain. Germline V gene lookup returns CDR1 DFQATT and CDR2 SNEGSKA (reference sequence). V was trimmed by 0 bases and J by 10 bases, leaving 22 bases between them. There are 16 residues in the CDR3. In DNA form, the CDR3 reads TGCAGTGCTAGAGATAGGAGTCCTCTAAGCTCCTACGAGCAGTTCTTC. Translated, it gives CSARDRSPLSSYEQFF.

The chain has TRBV5-1 and TRBJ2-1; TRBD2 is a possible D gene (6 bases). CDR1 SGHRS and CDR2 YFSETQ come from the germline V gene. Trimming pared 4 bases from V and 10 bases from J, leaving 15 bases between. The CDR3 runs 13 residues. The CDR3 loop reads CASSVERAGEQFF. As DNA, the CDR3 is TGCGCCAGCAGCGTTGAAAGGGCGGGGGAGCAGTTCTTC. The full variable domain, with the rest looked up from reference TRBV5-1 and TRBJ2-1, is KAGVTQTPRYLIKTRGQQVTLSCSPISGHRSVSWYQQTPGQGLQFLFEYFSETQRNKGNFPGRFSGRQFSNSRSEMNVSTLELGDSALYLCASSVERAGEQFFGPGTRLTVL.

The V and J genes are TRBV2 and TRBJ2-7; the match to TRBD2 covers 7 bases. Germline-derived CDR1 and CDR2 are SNHLY and FYNNEI. There are 15 residues in the CDR3. V shed 9 bases, J shed 1 base, and the junction held 12 bases outside the gene matches. The CDR3 DNA reads as TGTGCCAGTGGGAGGCCAGCGGGAATGTCCTACGAGCAGTACTTC. It codes for CASGRPAGMSYEQYF.

V and J are TRBV4-3 and TRBJ1-2; D remains unclear. The CDR3 spans 14 residues. Germline CDR1 and CDR2: LGHNA and YSLEER. V was cut by 0 bases and J by 4 bases, with 9 bases left in between. Here the CDR3 DNA reads TGCGCCAGCAGCCAAGATAGGGTGACCTATGGCTACACCTTC. This gives the protein CASSQDRVTYGYTF.

The J gene is TRBJ2-2, the V gene TRBV7-2; D tentatively reads TRBD1 or TRBD2 (6 bases each). Per the germline V gene, CDR1 is SGHTA and CDR2 is FQGNSA. The CDR3 has 15 residues. Deletions cut 5 bases from V and 3 bases from J, with 13 bases between. The CDR3 bases are TGTGCCAGCAGCAAACCGGGGGCCCACACCGGGGAGCTGTTTTTT. Encoded protein: CASSKPGAHTGELFF.

The chain employs TRBV6-4 and TRBJ2-2; tentatively, D is TRBD1 (6 bases). Trimming left V 5 bases short and J 4 bases short, with 17 bases between. The CDR3 is 16 residues long. Germline-derived CDR1 and CDR2 are MRHNA and SNTAGT. Written as DNA, the CDR3 is TGTGCCAGCAGTAAAATAAGGACAGCTCGCACCGGGGAGCTGTTTTTT. Translated, it gives CASSKIRTARTGELFF.

The chain links TRBV2 to TRBJ2-5; no clear D. This CDR3 is built from 11 residues. V was cut by 6 bases and J by 5 bases, with 7 bases left in between. CDR1 and CDR2 (germline): SNHLY, FYNNEI. CDR3 in amino acids: CASRVVETQYF. The CDR3 coding sequence is TGTGCCAGCAGGGTAGTGGAGACCCAGTACTTC.

This chain connects TRBV28 to TRBJ2-5, with 9 bases fitting TRBD1. The germline gives CDR1 MDHEN, CDR2 SYDVKM. V gave up 5 bases and J gave up 5 bases; unmatched junction bases: 6. This CDR3 spans 14 amino acids. CDR3 bases: TGTGCCAGCAGTCCACAGGGGGCTGGTGAGACCCAGTACTTC. The encoded protein is CASSPQGAGETQYF. Full variable domain (remainder filled in from reference TRBV28 and TRBJ2-5): DVKVTQSSRYLVKRTGEKVFLECVQDMDHENMFWYRQDPGLGLRLIYFSYDVKMKEKGDIPEGYSVSREKKERFSLILESASTNQTSMYLCASSPQGAGETQYFGPGTRLLVL.

This sequence joins TRBV9 and TRBJ2-1; no definite D call. The CDR3 covers 13 residues. V was pared by 0 bases and J by 12 bases, with 13 bases between. Per the germline V gene, CDR1 is SGDLS and CDR2 is YYNGEE. The CDR3 DNA reads as TGTGCCAGCAGCGTAGAGGCCCGGTCTGGGCAGTTCTTC. Translated, it gives CASSVEARSGQFF.

This clonotype was detected once. The V and J genes are TRBV6-5 and TRBJ2-4; D is undetermined. This CDR3 is built from 13 residues. Looked up from germline, CDR1 is MNHEY and CDR2 is SVGAGI. V lost 2 bases and J lost 2, with 4 bases in between. This CDR3 is CASSYDPKNIQYF. CDR3 coding DNA: TGTGCCAGCAGTTACGACCCCAAAAACATTCAGTACTTC.

The chain carries TRBV20-1 and TRBJ2-5; 14 bases line up with TRBD2. This CDR3 has 15 amino acids. From germline, CDR1 is DFQATT and CDR2 SNEGSKA (reference sequence). With 2 bases clipped from V and 3 bases from J, the junction kept 2 bases outside the gene matches. The DNA for the CDR3 is TGCAGTGCTAGAACGGGACTAGCGGGAGAAGAGACCCAGTACTTC. This translates into CSARTGLAGEETQYF.

In this sample, this clonotype turned up a few times. The chain recombines TRBV18 with TRBJ2-3; TRBD2 agrees at 8 bases. There are 17 residues in the CDR3. Losses at the gene ends were 2 bases for V and 1 base for J; bases not matched to a gene: 8. Germline V lookup: CDR1 KGHSH, CDR2 LQKENI. CDR3 residues: CASSPLTSGRGTDTQYF. Here the CDR3 DNA reads TGTGCCAGCTCACCATTAACTAGCGGACGAGGCACAGATACGCAGTATTTT.

The chain carries TRBV2 and TRBJ1-5; D may be TRBD1 (5 bases). Trimming cost V 5 bases and J 5 bases, with 10 bases left between them. Germline V gene sequence: CDR1 SNHLY, CDR2 FYNNEI. The CDR3 totals 13 residues. This chain's CDR3 is CASSRGMDQPQHF. The DNA for the CDR3 is TGTGCCAGCAGTCGGGGCATGGATCAGCCCCAGCATTTT.

This clonotype was observed a few times. The chain couples TRBV5-1 to TRBJ2-4, with a possible D match to TRBD2 (5 bases). CDR1 and CDR2 from the germline V gene are SGHRS and YFSETQ. V shed 0 bases and J shed 2 bases, with 12 bases lying between them. This CDR3 is 16 amino acids long. CDR3 coding DNA: TGCGCCAGCAGCTTGGATGTCTCGGGAACCAAAAACATTCAGTACTTC. Residues: CASSLDVSGTKNIQYF.

This clonotype was seen a handful of times. The chain uses TRBV29-1 and TRBJ2-1; possible D gene TRBD1, 6 bases. Germline-derived CDR1 and CDR2 are SQVTM and ANQGSEA. This CDR3 spans 12 amino acids. V lost 7 bases and J lost 6, with 13 bases in between. The CDR3 spells CSGRTVSNEQFF. As DNA, the CDR3 is TGCAGCGGCCGGACAGTGAGCAATGAGCAGTTCTTC.

The chain couples TRBV12-3 or TRBV12-4 to TRBJ1-4; possibly TRBD1 for D (5 bases). The CDR3 spans 14 residues. V dropped 6 bases and J dropped 6 bases, with 14 bases sitting between them. Here the CDR3 reads CASSSRDGDEKLFF. CDR3 in DNA: TGTGCCAGCAGCTCCCGGGACGGAGATGAAAAACTGTTTTTT.

This chain connects TRBV20-1 to TRBJ1-1, with a possible D match to TRBD1 (5 bases). CDR1 and CDR2 (germline): DFQATT, SNEGSKA (reference sequence). CDR3 length: 13 residues. Deletions cut 6 bases from V and 2 bases from J, with 13 bases between. The CDR3 nucleotides read TGCAGTGCCGGAGGACATCTCAACACTGAAGCTTTCTTT. It yields the protein CSAGGHLNTEAFF.